Included here is one T cell receptor beta chain sequence, with context. Its target is unknown. CDR3 length: 16 residues. Repertoires were generated with immunoSEQ multiplex PCR, while TCRdb's copy carries only in-frame clones and drops some. This table holds approximately 99,000 clones, roughly 81% found once. This record belongs to a study of PD-1 blockade in classical Hodgkin lymphoma. Across the whole study: Intravenous delivery of nivolumab at 3 mg/kg to patients occurred every 2 weeks. General study results and limits: What caused the repertoire differences, perhaps disease activity or prior therapy, remains undefined. It was reported that newly diagnosed patients had less baseline TCR diversity than healthy donors. Unlike CD8+ TCR diversity, which did not rise significantly by C4D1, CD4+ TCR diversity did.

Every one of the patients relapsed after autologous stem cell transplantation (brentuximab vedotin exposure was variable). This chain connects TRBV21-1 to TRBJ2-3; the table names TRBD1, a call not compared with the DNA. TRBV21-1 is termed a pseudogene. The sequence was collected from a human donor with classical Hodgkin lymphoma. The material sequenced was peripheral blood mononuclear cells (PBMCs), taken before the second cycle of nivolumab. The CDR3 sequence is CASSNQGAGTTDTQYF. The CDR3 nucleotides read TGTGCCAGCAGCAATCAGGGGGCCGGCACGACAGATACGCAGTATTTT.